Detailed here is one TCR beta chain. Some clones are missing from TCRdb's copy, which holds only in-frame ones; the method was immunoSEQ multiplex PCR. Here the sample spans some 180,000 clones, about 88% being singletons. The V and J ends lost 0 bases and 3 bases respectively, with 9 bases between them. The germline V gene encodes CDR1 SGDLS and CDR2 YYNGEE. There are 14 residues in the CDR3. This entry belongs to a study of blood T cell repertoires in COVID-19. Source material: peripheral blood. The rearrangement links TRBV9 to TRBJ1-2, with D uncertain. The TCR comes from a woman older than 75 with COVID-19, enrolled during active disease. CDR3 nucleotide sequence: TGTGCCAGCAGCGTAGGGTCACGGGACTATGGCTACACCTTC. Protein: CASSVGSRDYGYTF.